This T cell receptor beta chain was found in a study of T cell changes during pregnancy in multiple sclerosis. Assay used: immunoSEQ multiplex PCR; TCRdb lists only in-frame clones, some missing. The data contain under 150,000 clones, 96% of them singletons. Germline loops: CDR1 MNHNY, CDR2 SVGAGI (reference sequence). The CDR3 runs 14 residues. The V end was cut by 0 bases, the J end by 7 bases, with 12 bases between. This specimen was peripheral blood, taken after pregnancy. The chain is built from TRBV6-6 and TRBJ1-1; no clear D gene. This clonotype originated in a female donor with multiple sclerosis, enrolled in a pregnancy study. In DNA, the CDR3 is TGTGCCAGCAGTTACTCGAAGGTTGCGGATGAAGCTTTCTTT. Its protein product is CASSYSKVADEAFF.